One sample yielded the 7 T cell receptor beta chains listed below, sequenced in a study of T cells in Graves' hyperthyroidism and ophthalmopathy. Amplification yielded TCR beta CDR3 regions, with RNA transcripts as the source. An initial round of RT-PCR targeting the TCR CDR3 relied on the HTBI primer set. TCRdb fed the multiplex PCR reads into MiXCR, producing one record per CDR3 protein. Of some 600,000 distinct CDR3 sequences listed, about 15% are singletons. The specimen was blood. The receptors come from a woman in her twenties or thirties with Graves' hyperthyroidism that later progressed to Graves' ophthalmopathy.

The table lists this clonotype with many counts. The rearrangement links TRBV9 to TRBJ1-6; D is unclear. Germline-derived CDR1 and CDR2 are SGDLS and YYNGEE. This CDR3 is built from 14 residues. V was pared by 0 bases and J by 9 bases, with 10 bases between. The CDR3 DNA sequence: TGTGCCAGCAGCGTAGGCAATCCAGCTTCACCCCTCCACTTT. This gives the protein CASSVGNPASPLHF. Supplemented by reference TRBV9 and TRBJ1-6, the full variable domain reads DSGVTQTPKHLITATGQRVTLRCSPRSGDLSVYWYQQSLDQGLQFLIQYYNGEERAKGNILERFSAQQFPDLHSELNLSSLELGDSALYFCASSVGNPASPLHFGNGTRLTVT.

The gene calls are TRBV5-5 and TRBJ1-5, with no clear D. The CDR3 contains 16 residues. The germline V and J ends were trimmed by 0 bases and 0 bases, with 10 bases remaining between them. Germline lookup yields CDR1 SGHKS and CDR2 YYEKEE (reference sequence). CDR3 sequence: CASSLEGDYSNQPQHF. CDR3 in DNA: TGTGCCAGCAGCTTGGAGGGAGATTATAGCAATCAGCCCCAGCATTTT.

On this clonotype itself: A much bigger clone sits one base away, suggesting this may be a read error. This chain joins TRBV20-1 and TRBJ2-3; TRBD2 might be the D (5 bases). The CDR3 spans 14 residues. Germline V gives CDR1 DFQATT, CDR2 SNEGSKA (reference sequence). This CDR3 is CSAVRVEGTDAQYF. The CDR3 region has the DNA TGCAGTGCGGTGCGCGTAGAGGGCACAGATGCGCAGTATTTT.

With respect to this clonotype: Given a much more abundant clone one base away, this may be a read error. V and J are TRBV28 and TRBJ2-7; D call uncertain. The CDR3 has 13 residues. The ends were cut back, 3 bases at V and 9 bases at J, with 15 bases in the middle. Germline V gene lookup returns CDR1 MDHEN and CDR2 SYDVKM. This CDR3 reads CASSFADFDGQYF. The CDR3 DNA reads TGTGCCAGCAGTTTCGCAGATTTCGACGGGCAGTACTTC.

This clonotype was detected a few times. V and J are TRBV20-1 and TRBJ2-1, with D perhaps assigned TRBD1 or TRBD2 (5 bases each). This CDR3 spans 16 amino acids. V was pared by 6 bases and J by 2 bases, with 20 bases between. Germline values: CDR1 DFQATT, CDR2 SNEGSKA (reference sequence). DNA for the CDR3: TGCAGTGCGCTACTTCCGGGACGGTCCACCTACAATGAGCAGTTCTTC. It translates to CSALLPGRSTYNEQFF.

In this sample, this clonotype turned up many times. The V call is TRBV5-1, the J call TRBJ2-2; D remains ambiguous. This CDR3 has 15 amino acids. Trimming stripped 0 bases from V and 3 bases from J, with 9 bases between. Germline V gene data show CDR1 as SGHRS and CDR2 as YFSETQ. The CDR3 DNA reads TGCGCCAGCAGCTTGGGACATCGGGACACCGGGGAGCTGTTTTTT. This sequence encodes CASSLGHRDTGELFF. The complete variable domain, with remaining parts taken from reference TRBV5-1 and TRBJ2-2, reads KAGVTQTPRYLIKTRGQQVTLSCSPISGHRSVSWYQQTPGQGLQFLFEYFSETQRNKGNFPGRFSGRQFSNSRSEMNVSTLELGDSALYLCASSLGHRDTGELFFGEGSRLTVL.

The sample holds many counts of this clonotype. The chain employs TRBV30 and TRBJ1-2; no definite D call. From germline, CDR1 is GTSNPN and CDR2 SVGIG (reference sequence). The CDR3 is 12 residues long. Deletions cut 4 bases from V and 7 bases from J, with 13 bases between. The CDR3 here is CAWTQSRVGYTF. The CDR3 DNA reads TGTGCCTGGACCCAAAGTAGGGTTGGCTACACCTTC.